Listed here are 8 T cell receptor beta chains from one sample, sequenced in a study of neurological immune-mediated disorders. Stated time point: longitudinal time-point 1 (baseline). TCRdb analysed the 5' RACE reads with MiXCR anew, one entry per CDR3 protein. The data contain some 49,000 distinct CDR3 sequences, approximately 9.1% of them singletons. Material for sequencing was PBMCs. The receptors were sampled from a woman between 35 and 50 years old in good health.

This clonotype was counted at least ten times. The chain links TRBV6-1 to TRBJ2-3; D may be TRBD2 (5 bases). Germline values: CDR1 MNHNS, CDR2 SASEGT. This CDR3 has 12 amino acids. As DNA, the CDR3 is TGTGAGCGGCGGCCACACACAGATACGCAGTATTTT. It is translated as CERRPHTDTQYF.

Regarding this clonotype: The junction shows a germline mismatch at one end, possibly a read error. The chain employs TRBV7-2 and TRBJ1-1; D not resolved. The CDR3 length is 13 residues. From germline, CDR1 is SGHTA and CDR2 FQGNSA. Here the CDR3 DNA reads TGTGTCAGCAGCTTAGCGATGAACACTGAAGGTTTCTTT. The encoded protein is CVSSLAMNTEGFF.

This clonotype was detected ten times or more. The chain links TRBV20-1 to TRBJ2-3; TRBD2 matches at 10 bases. The CDR3 is 12 amino acids. From germline, CDR1 is DFQATT and CDR2 SNEGSKA (reference sequence). V lost 2 bases, J lost 11 bases, and 4 bases stayed unmatched. This CDR3 is CSARPGLAEQYF. As DNA, the CDR3 is TGCAGTGCTAGACCCGGACTAGCGGAGCAGTATTTT.

The count of this clonotype is one. The junction differs from germline at one of its ends, possibly a read error. The rearrangement uses TRBV7-3 and TRBJ2-3, with 7 bases fitting TRBD2. The germline CDR1 and CDR2 sequences are SGHTA and FQGTGA. The CDR3 has 13 residues. CDR3 in DNA: TGCGCCAGCAGCGGGGTGAACACAGATACGCAGTATTTT. It specifies CASSGVNTDTQYF.

This sequence joins TRBV27 and TRBJ1-1; weak D call: TRBD1 (6 bases). Germline-derived CDR1 and CDR2 are MNHEY and SMNVEV (reference sequence). The CDR3 length is 16 residues. Trimming removed 4 bases at V and 1 base at J, with 16 bases between. CDR3: CASSSTRTERNTEAFF. The CDR3 DNA sequence: TGTGCCAGCAGTTCGACCCGGACAGAACGGAACACTGAAGCTTTCTTT.

This clonotype came up many times. V and J are TRBV7-2 and TRBJ2-7, with 9 bases that match TRBD2. The CDR3 loop spans 15 amino acids. V was pared by 5 bases and J by 2 bases, with 7 bases of the junction left unmatched. The germline gives CDR1 SGHTA, CDR2 FQGNSA. CDR3 sequence reads: CASSRTGLAAYEQYF. DNA of the CDR3: TGTGCCAGCAGCCGAACGGGACTAGCCGCCTACGAGCAGTACTTC.

This clonotype was found many times. V and J are TRBV9 and TRBJ2-4; 8 nucleotides agree with TRBD2. This CDR3 is 18 amino acids long. CDR1 and CDR2 from the germline V gene are SGDLS and YYNGEE. The ends lost 3 bases at V and 3 bases at J; junction bases unmatched: 14. DNA of the CDR3: TGTGCCAGCAGCGAGCACTCTGGGGGACTAGGGGGCAAAAACATTCAGTACTTC. Translating gives CASSEHSGGLGGKNIQYF.

This clonotype was counted ten times or more. V usage is TRBV20-1 and J usage is TRBJ1-2; D is ambiguous. The V end lost 6 bases, the J end lost 2 bases, and 19 bases lay between the germline ends. CDR1 is DFQATT and CDR2 is SNEGSKA in the germline V gene (reference sequence). The CDR3 is 15 amino acids. CDR3: CSAWALGGENYGYTF. In nucleotides, the CDR3 is TGCAGTGCCTGGGCGTTAGGCGGAGAAAACTATGGCTACACCTTC.